The 30 T cell receptor beta chains in this list originate from one sample, sequenced in a study of regulatory T cells in long-lasting Graves disease. The time point: newly diagnosed GD, antithyroid drugs for less than 3 months. Generation of the TCR library employed RNA extracted from PBMCs. Building the TCR beta libraries relied on iRepertoire HTBI primers, and CDR3 regions underwent Arm-PCR. TCRdb re-derived calls from the multiplex PCR reads in MiXCR, one entry per CDR3 protein. Of 200,000 to 250,000 distinct CDR3 sequences in the sample, 20% were seen once. This specimen consisted of peripheral blood mononuclear cells (PBMCs), obtained at new diagnosis, from a patient treated with antithyroid drugs. The receptors shown here come from a female donor with Graves disease.

A remark on this clonotype: A much bigger clone sits one base away, suggesting this may be a read error. This chain connects TRBV28 to TRBJ1-2; the D gene is possibly TRBD1 (5 bases). The CDR3 spans 13 residues. CDR1 is MDHEN and CDR2 is SYDVKM in the germline V gene. Trimming left V 10 bases short and J 4 bases short, with 16 bases between. The CDR3 nucleotides are TGTGCCACCGCAGGGACCCGTCCCTATGGCTACACCTTC. Translation: CATAGTRPYGYTF.

Ten or more counts support this clonotype. Here the CDR3 reads CSPPGTLRETQYF. The CDR3 nucleotides are TGCAGCCCGCCTGGGACTCTCCGGGAGACCCAGTACTTC. This chain connects TRBV20-1 to TRBJ2-5; D may be TRBD2 (6 bases). This CDR3 contains 13 residues. Germline CDR1 reads DFQATT; CDR2 reads SNEGSKA (reference sequence).

About this clonotype itself: Possible read error: a much larger clone is one base away. The chain has TRBV7-9 and TRBJ2-7, with 9 bases fitting TRBD1. Germline CDR1 is SEHNR and CDR2 is FQNEAQ (reference sequence). CDR3 length: 16 residues. CDR3: CANSFWTGVTSYEQYF. As DNA, the CDR3 is TGTGCCAACAGCTTTTGGACAGGGGTTACATCCTACGAGCAGTACTTC.

The chain couples TRBV7-2 to TRBJ1-5; D not certain. Trimming shortened V by 2 bases and J by 0 bases, and 11 bases separated the two germline ends. The CDR3 spans 16 residues. CDR1 and CDR2 (germline): SGHTA, FQGNSA. CDR3 bases: TGTGCCAGCAGCTTATGGCCCTGGGATAGCAATCAGCCCCAGCATTTT. Encoded protein: CASSLWPWDSNQPQHF.

This clonotype was counted many times. The junction departs from the called germline gene at one end, perhaps through a read error. The V call is TRBV30, the J call TRBJ1-2; 7 bases are shared with TRBD1. The V gene's germline CDR1 is GTSNPN and CDR2 SVGIG (reference sequence). CDR3 length: 13 amino acids. Here the CDR3 DNA reads TGTGCCTGCAGTGACAGGGCGTACTATGGCTACACCTTC. It codes for CACSDRAYYGYTF.

The table lists this clonotype with a few counts. V usage is TRBV19 and J usage is TRBJ1-5, with 7 bases fitting TRBD1. Germline loops: CDR1 LNHDA, CDR2 SQIVND (reference sequence). This CDR3 contains 15 residues. Trimming cost V 7 bases and J 11 bases; bases outside gene matches: 17. CDR3: CASTLDRAARLTQHF. The CDR3 bases are TGTGCCAGTACCCTAGACAGGGCCGCACGGCTGACCCAGCATTTT.

This clonotype appeared many times. The chain couples TRBV7-8 to TRBJ2-2; D remains ambiguous. CDR1 and CDR2 (germline): SGHVS, FQNEAQ. Trimming shortened V by 5 bases and J by 1 base, and 14 bases separated the two germline ends. This CDR3 region has 16 residues. The CDR3 nucleotides are TGTGCCAGCAGCCCTCATCCCCCGGAGAACACCGGGGAGCTGTTTTTT. Its protein product is CASSPHPPENTGELFF.

Ten or more counts support this clonotype. CDR3 amino acids: CASSPRQEINTEAFF. The CDR3 region has the DNA TGTGCCAGCTCACCACGACAGGAAATTAACACTGAAGCTTTCTTT. The chain joins TRBV18 to TRBJ1-1; tentative D call: TRBD1 (6 bases). Looked up from germline, CDR1 is KGHSH and CDR2 is LQKENI. The V gene lost 1 base and the J gene lost 2 bases, with 11 bases spanning the gap. The CDR3 is made up of 15 amino acids.

In this sample, this clonotype turned up many times. The chain combines TRBV20-1 with TRBJ2-7, with TRBD2 as a possible D gene (6 bases). Deletions cut 3 bases from V and 6 bases from J, with 6 bases between. Per the germline V gene, CDR1 is DFQATT and CDR2 is SNEGSKA (reference sequence). This CDR3 region has 10 residues. CDR3 loop: CSARRGEQYF. CDR3 nucleotides: TGCAGTGCTAGGCGGGGCGAGCAGTACTTC.

Many counts were recorded for this clonotype. V is TRBV7-2 and J is TRBJ1-5; TRBD1 aligns across 7 bases. CDR1 SGHTA and CDR2 FQGNSA come from the germline V gene. The CDR3 contains 15 residues. V gave up 5 bases and J gave up 5 bases; unmatched junction bases: 9. For the CDR3, the DNA is TGTGCCAGCAGCGCCAGGACAGGTTTCGATCAGCCCCAGCATTTT. This gives the protein CASSARTGFDQPQHF.

The chain couples TRBV11-3 to TRBJ2-3; maybe TRBD2 (6 bases). This CDR3 is 14 amino acids long. Between the trimmed V and J ends, which lost 0 bases and 5 bases, there was a span of 9 bases. The V gene's germline CDR1 is SGHNT and CDR2 YENEEA. The CDR3 DNA reads TGTGCCAGCAGCTTAGAGCGGCGGGGAGATACGCAGTATTTT. Its translation: CASSLERRGDTQYF.

The sample holds many counts of this clonotype. The chain links TRBV6-1 to TRBJ1-5, with TRBD1 as a possible D gene (6 bases). Germline loops: CDR1 MNHNS, CDR2 SASEGT. This CDR3 is built from 17 residues. V was trimmed by 6 bases and J by 0 bases, leaving 18 bases between them. This CDR3 reads CASRDTGTYTSNQPQHF. The CDR3 coding sequence is TGTGCCAGCAGAGATACCGGGACATACACTAGCAATCAGCCCCAGCATTTT.

This clonotype was seen many times. This sequence joins TRBV20-1 and TRBJ2-3, with 12 bases aligning to TRBD2. Looked up from germline, CDR1 is DFQATT and CDR2 is SNEGSKA (reference sequence). This CDR3 region has 15 residues. V lost 5 bases and J lost 2; bases outside the gene matches: 5. CDR3 protein: CSARRTSGVTDTQYF. CDR3 in DNA: TGCAGTGCTCGAAGGACTAGCGGGGTCACAGATACGCAGTATTTT.

Ten or more counts support this clonotype. The V and J genes are TRBV7-9 and TRBJ2-1; D not resolved. CDR3 length: 13 residues. V was clipped by 2 bases and J by 6 bases, with 8 bases between them. Germline V gene lookup returns CDR1 SEHNR and CDR2 FQNEAQ (reference sequence). The CDR3 bases are TGTGCCAGCAGCTTAAGCCTAGTCAATGAGCAGTTCTTC. Protein sequence: CASSLSLVNEQFF.

This clonotype was observed at least ten times. The chain links TRBV7-3 to TRBJ1-1, with 7 bases aligning to TRBD1. With V trimmed by 6 bases and J by 4 bases, 5 bases remained unmatched. The CDR3 length is 13 residues. The germline V gene has CDR1 SGHTA and CDR2 FQGTGA. CDR3 nucleotides: TGTGCCAGCAGGCCGACAGGGAGCACTGAAGCTTTCTTT. Translation: CASRPTGSTEAFF.

As to this clonotype: One base away lies a much larger clone, so this may be a sequencing read error. The chain is built from TRBV12-3 or TRBV12-4 and TRBJ2-7; a possible D gene is TRBD2 (5 bases). V was trimmed by 4 bases and J by 7 bases, leaving 20 bases between them. This CDR3 region has 15 residues. The CDR3 spells CASSSGVISYNEQYF. In nucleotides, the CDR3 is TGTGCCAGCAGTTCCGGGGTAATCTCCTACAATGAGCAGTACTTC.

The chain carries TRBV6-1 and TRBJ2-5; TRBD1 matches 7 bases. CDR3 size: 15 residues. V trimming: 6 bases; J trimming: 5 bases; junction bases outside the gene matches: 12. From germline, CDR1 is MNHNS and CDR2 SASEGT. The DNA for the CDR3 is TGTGCCAGCAGAACAGGGGCAGGGATAAGGGAGACCCAGTACTTC. Translation gives CASRTGAGIRETQYF.

This clonotype was seen ten or more times. The genes are TRBV6-2 or TRBV6-3 and TRBJ2-1; 9 bases are shared with TRBD1. The CDR3 length is 16 residues. V lost 5 bases to trimming and J lost 7 bases; unmatched junction nucleotides: 12. Germline CDR1 is MNHEY and CDR2 is SVGEGT. CDR3 in amino acids: CASSRQGQGGKNEQFF. CDR3 nucleotides: TGTGCCAGCAGTCGCCAGGGACAGGGTGGTAAAAATGAGCAGTTCTTC.

V and J are TRBV27 and TRBJ2-1; maybe TRBD2 (5 bases). Trimming shortened V by 3 bases and J by 7 bases, and 10 bases separated the two germline ends. The germline V gene has CDR1 MNHEY and CDR2 SMNVEV (reference sequence). The CDR3 is made up of 13 amino acids. CDR3: CASSFTRKNEQFF. CDR3 DNA: TGTGCCAGCAGTTTCACTAGGAAAAATGAGCAGTTCTTC.

As DNA, the CDR3 is TGTGCCAGCAGCGATACGGGACAGGGGAGCAATCAGCCCCAGCATTTT. Protein product: CASSDTGQGSNQPQHF. The rearrangement links TRBV2 to TRBJ1-5, with 10 bases aligning to TRBD1. The germline V gene encodes CDR1 SNHLY and CDR2 FYNNEI. The J segment lost 1 base and the V segment lost 6 bases, leaving 6 bases of the junction unmatched. This CDR3 comprises 16 residues.

There are a few counts of this clonotype. This may be a read error, as it is one base from a much larger clone. The chain links TRBV20-1 to TRBJ2-7; 10 bases line up with TRBD2. The CDR3 length is 14 residues. Germline CDR1 reads DFQATT; CDR2 reads SNEGSKA (reference sequence). J gave up 2 bases and V 6 bases, and 7 bases lay outside the gene matches. The chain's CDR3 is CSAHAGTSAYEQYF. Written as DNA, the CDR3 is TGCAGTGCGCATGCCGGGACTAGCGCCTACGAGCAGTACTTC.

This clonotype was detected ten times or more. The chain is built from TRBV15 and TRBJ2-7; D is uncertain. The CDR3 has 14 amino acids. Between the trimmed V and J ends, which lost 5 bases and 0 bases, there was a span of 11 bases. The germline V gene encodes CDR1 LNHNV and CDR2 YYDKDF (reference sequence). The CDR3 coding sequence is TGTGCCACCAGCCCCCGACTGAACTCCTACGAGCAGTACTTC. Amino acids: CATSPRLNSYEQYF.

The chain recombines TRBV6-5 with TRBJ2-1; TRBD2 might be the D (6 bases). The CDR3 contains 15 residues. Per germline, CDR1 MNHEY and CDR2 SVGAGI. V gave up 0 bases and J gave up 8 bases, with 14 bases separating them. In DNA form, the CDR3 reads TGTGCCAGCAGTTACTCTGAGGAGGGTAGCTATGAGCAGTTCTTC. It encodes CASSYSEEGSYEQFF.

Many counts were recorded for this clonotype. The genes are TRBV14 and TRBJ1-4; the D gene is possibly TRBD1 (5 bases). This CDR3 spans 18 amino acids. Germline-derived CDR1 and CDR2 are SGHDN and FVKESK. Trimming removed 0 bases from V and 8 bases from J, with 22 bases in between. CDR3 in DNA: TGTGCCAGCAGCCAAGACCCAGTTTATGGGGCCTACAGAGAAAAACTGTTTTTT. Protein: CASSQDPVYGAYREKLFF.

This sequence joins TRBV7-2 and TRBJ2-5; 9 bases agree with TRBD1. Looked up from germline, CDR1 is SGHTA and CDR2 is FQGNSA. With 5 bases clipped from V and 3 bases from J, the junction kept 7 bases outside the gene matches. The CDR3 is 15 residues long. The CDR3 sequence is CASSIRDREKETQYF. The CDR3 DNA follows: TGTGCCAGCAGCATCCGGGACAGGGAAAAAGAGACCCAGTACTTC.

V usage is TRBV19 and J usage is TRBJ2-1, with D possibly called TRBD1 or TRBD2 (5 bases each). V was shortened by 1 base and J by 2 bases, with 12 bases between the two germline ends. The CDR3 covers 16 residues. Germline V gene data show CDR1 as LNHDA and CDR2 as SQIVND (reference sequence). In DNA, the CDR3 is TGTGCCAGTAGTATAGGTACAGGACTTGCCTACAATGAGCAGTTCTTC. This sequence encodes CASSIGTGLAYNEQFF.

This clonotype occurred a few times. This CDR3 is CASSLELQYYGYTF. The CDR3 nucleotides are TGTGCCAGCAGTTTAGAGTTACAGTACTATGGCTACACCTTC. V and J are TRBV12-3 or TRBV12-4 and TRBJ1-2; D unclear. The V gene lost 1 base and the J gene lost 3 bases, with 9 bases spanning the gap. The CDR3 spans 14 residues.

This clonotype was found many times. The chain joins TRBV3-1 to TRBJ2-2; TRBD2 matches at 10 bases. Germline CDR1 LGHDT, CDR2 YNNKEL (reference sequence). The ends lost 2 bases at V and 1 base at J; junction bases unmatched: 10. The CDR3 has 19 residues. CDR3 nucleotide sequence: TGTGCCAGCAGCCAATTTGGGACTAGCGAGCCGGGGAACACCGGGGAGCTGTTTTTT. It specifies CASSQFGTSEPGNTGELFF.

The chain carries TRBV20-1 and TRBJ2-1; D is unclear. The germline CDR1 and CDR2 sequences are DFQATT and SNEGSKA (reference sequence). V was cut by 5 bases and J by 9 bases, with 11 bases left in between. The CDR3 has 11 amino acids. CDR3 DNA: TGCAGTGCTTATGAGTACCTTGAGCAGTTCTTC. Translating gives CSAYEYLEQFF.

As to this clonotype: A much larger clone differs by one base, so this may be a read error. The chain carries TRBV7-9 and TRBJ1-5; 8 bases match TRBD1. Germline loops: CDR1 SEHNR, CDR2 FQNEAQ (reference sequence). The CDR3 consists of 15 residues. CDR3 loop: CAGSLSRGPDQPQHF. CDR3 bases: TGTGCCGGCAGCTTAAGCAGGGGGCCTGATCAGCCCCAGCATTTT.